This TCR beta chain was documented in a study of cytomegalovirus exposure and HLA in healthy donors. Broader study findings: Follow-up analysis later connected one missense variant in DCLRE1C with trimming of TCR beta V- and J-genes. Later analysis revealed greater clonal expansion in HLA-associated TCR beta chains than in equally common others.

Concerning this clone: The antigen remains undetermined.

V was clipped by 4 bases and J by 5 bases, with 10 bases between them. The germline CDR1 and CDR2 sequences are SGDLS and YYNGEE. The CDR3 has 14 residues. The PCR ran on 60 Vbeta and 13 Jbeta primers. The table came from immunoSEQ multiplex PCR; TCRdb's copy has only in-frame clones and leaves some out. The table has around 150,000 clones, about 75% seen once. The sequence was obtained from a man younger than 30 in good health and CMV-seropositive. The chain uses TRBV9 and TRBJ1-6, with D tentatively TRBD1 (5 bases). Material for sequencing was PBMCs. CDR3 in DNA: TGTGCCAGCAGCCAAGGGGCAGATAATTCACCCCTCCACTTT. Protein: CASSQGADNSPLHF.